This T cell receptor (beta chain) was profiled in a study of T cells in Graves' hyperthyroidism and ophthalmopathy. Study as a whole: Before any treatment, at initial diagnosis, peripheral blood was collected.

Regions amplified from RNA transcripts were the TCR beta CDR3 regions. TCR CDR3 regions were first amplified by RT-PCR with HTBI primers. TCRdb ran MiXCR on the multiplex PCR reads and lists one entry per CDR3 protein. Seen here are hundreds of thousands of distinct CDR3 sequences, over 12% observed once, and the top ten hold about 20%. Per the germline V gene, CDR1 is SGHRS and CDR2 is YFSETQ. V lost 0 bases and J 1 base, leaving 8 bases between the germline ends. The CDR3 spans 15 residues. This clonotype was observed many times. Duration under 3 months, a NOSPECS grade of at least 4, and a Clinical Activity Score of at least 3 characterized the ophthalmopathy patients. Patients with uncontrolled infections, other autoimmune diseases, pregnancy or lactation were excluded.

This sequence joins TRBV5-1 and TRBJ2-1; D unclear. Sequenced: blood. This receptor was taken from a woman aged 55-69 years with Graves' ophthalmopathy. In DNA, the CDR3 is TGCGCCAGCAGCTTGGCCGCAGAATCCTACAATGAGCAGTTCTTC. Protein product: CASSLAAESYNEQFF.